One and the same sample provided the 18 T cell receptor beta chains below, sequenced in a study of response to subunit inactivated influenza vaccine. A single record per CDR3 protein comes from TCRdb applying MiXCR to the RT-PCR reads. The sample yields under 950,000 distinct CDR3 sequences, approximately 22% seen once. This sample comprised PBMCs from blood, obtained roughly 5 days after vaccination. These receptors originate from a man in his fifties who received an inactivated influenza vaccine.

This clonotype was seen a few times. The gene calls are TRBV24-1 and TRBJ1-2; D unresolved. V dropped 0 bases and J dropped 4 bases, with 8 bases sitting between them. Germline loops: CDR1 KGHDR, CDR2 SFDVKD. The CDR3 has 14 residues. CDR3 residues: CATSDLKTTYGYTF. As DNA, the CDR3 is TGTGCCACCAGTGATTTGAAGACAACCTATGGCTACACCTTC.

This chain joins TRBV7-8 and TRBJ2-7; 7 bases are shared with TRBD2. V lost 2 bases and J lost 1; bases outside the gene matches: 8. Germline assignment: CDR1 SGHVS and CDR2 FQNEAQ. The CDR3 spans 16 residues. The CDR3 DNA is TGTGCCAGCAGCTTAAGTTCGACGGGAGGTTCCTACGAGCAGTACTTC. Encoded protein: CASSLSSTGGSYEQYF.

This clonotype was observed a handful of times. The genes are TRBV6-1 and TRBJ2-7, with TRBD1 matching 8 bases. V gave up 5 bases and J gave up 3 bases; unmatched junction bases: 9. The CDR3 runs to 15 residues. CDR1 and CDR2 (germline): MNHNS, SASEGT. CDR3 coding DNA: TGTGCCAGCAGTAAACGACAGGGGCGGATCTACGAGCAGTACTTC. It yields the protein CASSKRQGRIYEQYF.

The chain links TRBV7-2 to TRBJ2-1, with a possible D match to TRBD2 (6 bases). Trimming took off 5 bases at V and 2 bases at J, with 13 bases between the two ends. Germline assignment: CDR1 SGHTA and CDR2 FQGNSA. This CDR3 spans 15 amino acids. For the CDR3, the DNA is TGTGCCAGCAGCATCCTAGCGCTTCCCTACAATGAGCAGTTCTTC. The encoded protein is CASSILALPYNEQFF.

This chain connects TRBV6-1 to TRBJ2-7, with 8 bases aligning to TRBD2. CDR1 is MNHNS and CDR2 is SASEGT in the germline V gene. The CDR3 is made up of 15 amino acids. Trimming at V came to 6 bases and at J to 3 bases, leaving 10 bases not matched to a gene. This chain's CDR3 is CASSGLSGVGYEQYF. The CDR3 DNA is TGTGCCAGCAGCGGACTTAGCGGGGTTGGCTACGAGCAGTACTTC.

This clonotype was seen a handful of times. DNA of the CDR3: TGCAGTGCTAGAGATCTGAGGAGTGCAACTAATGAAAAACTGTTTTTT. Protein: CSARDLRSATNEKLFF. This chain joins TRBV20-1 and TRBJ1-4, with no clear D. V was cut by 0 bases and J by 0 bases, with 11 bases left in between. The CDR3 totals 16 residues. Looked up from germline, CDR1 is DFQATT and CDR2 is SNEGSKA (reference sequence).

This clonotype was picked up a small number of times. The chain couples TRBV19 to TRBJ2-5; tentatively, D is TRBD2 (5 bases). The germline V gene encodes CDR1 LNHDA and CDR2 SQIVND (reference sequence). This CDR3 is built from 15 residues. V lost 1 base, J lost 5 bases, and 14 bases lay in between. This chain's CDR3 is CASSIGTGQRETQYF. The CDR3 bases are TGTGCCAGTAGTATAGGGACTGGGCAGAGGGAGACCCAGTACTTC.

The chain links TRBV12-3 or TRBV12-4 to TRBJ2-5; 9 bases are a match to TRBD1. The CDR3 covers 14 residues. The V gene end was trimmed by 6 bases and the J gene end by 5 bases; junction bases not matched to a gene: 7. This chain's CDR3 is CASREQGAGETQYF. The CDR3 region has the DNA TGTGCCAGCAGGGAACAGGGGGCAGGGGAGACCCAGTACTTC.

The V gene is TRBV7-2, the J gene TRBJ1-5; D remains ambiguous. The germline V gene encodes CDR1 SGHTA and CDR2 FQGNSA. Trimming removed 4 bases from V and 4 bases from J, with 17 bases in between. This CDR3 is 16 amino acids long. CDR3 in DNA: TGTGCCAGCAGCTCAAGACACACCTCCACGAATCAGCCCCAGCATTTT. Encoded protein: CASSSRHTSTNQPQHF.

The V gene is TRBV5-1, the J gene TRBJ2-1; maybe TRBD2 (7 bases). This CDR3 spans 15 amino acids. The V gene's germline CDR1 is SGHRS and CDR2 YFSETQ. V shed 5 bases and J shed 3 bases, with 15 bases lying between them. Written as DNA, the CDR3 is TGCGCCAGCAGTATGGGGGGGACACTCTACAATGAGCAGTTCTTC. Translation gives CASSMGGTLYNEQFF.

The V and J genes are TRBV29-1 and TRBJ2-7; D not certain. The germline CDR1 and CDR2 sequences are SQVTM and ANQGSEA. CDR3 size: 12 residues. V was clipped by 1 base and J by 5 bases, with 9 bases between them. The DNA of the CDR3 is TGCAGCGTTGAAGGGGTTGCTGACGAGCAGTACTTC. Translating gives CSVEGVADEQYF.

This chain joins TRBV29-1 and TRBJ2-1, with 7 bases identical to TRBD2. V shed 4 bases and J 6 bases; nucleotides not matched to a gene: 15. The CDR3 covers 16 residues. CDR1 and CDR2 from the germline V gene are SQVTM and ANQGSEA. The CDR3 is CSVGRVAGLLFNEQFF. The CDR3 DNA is TGCAGCGTTGGTCGAGTAGCGGGTCTCCTCTTCAATGAGCAGTTCTTC.

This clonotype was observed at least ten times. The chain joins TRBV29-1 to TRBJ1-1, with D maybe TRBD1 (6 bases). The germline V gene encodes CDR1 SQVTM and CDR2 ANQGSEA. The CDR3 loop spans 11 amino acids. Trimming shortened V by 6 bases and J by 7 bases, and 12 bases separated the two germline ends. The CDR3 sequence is CSVARGGEAFF. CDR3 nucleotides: TGCAGCGTCGCCAGGGGTGGTGAAGCTTTCTTT.

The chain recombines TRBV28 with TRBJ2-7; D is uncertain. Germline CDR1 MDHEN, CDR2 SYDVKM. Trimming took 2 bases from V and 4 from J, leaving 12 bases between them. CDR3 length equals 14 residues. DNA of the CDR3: TGTGCCAGCAGTTTAAGTTTAGTAAGGTACGAGCAGTACTTC. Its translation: CASSLSLVRYEQYF.

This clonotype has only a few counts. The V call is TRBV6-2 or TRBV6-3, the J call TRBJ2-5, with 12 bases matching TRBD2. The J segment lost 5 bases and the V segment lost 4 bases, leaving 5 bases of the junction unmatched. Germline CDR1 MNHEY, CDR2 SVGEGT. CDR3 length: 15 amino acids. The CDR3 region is CASSWTSGIGETQYF. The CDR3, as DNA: TGTGCCAGCAGTTGGACTAGCGGGATTGGGGAGACCCAGTACTTC.

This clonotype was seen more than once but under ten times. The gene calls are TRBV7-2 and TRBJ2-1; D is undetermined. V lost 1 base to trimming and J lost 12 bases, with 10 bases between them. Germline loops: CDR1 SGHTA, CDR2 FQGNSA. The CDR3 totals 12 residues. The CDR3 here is CASSLETQAQFF. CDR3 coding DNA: TGTGCCAGCAGCTTAGAGACCCAGGCGCAGTTCTTC.

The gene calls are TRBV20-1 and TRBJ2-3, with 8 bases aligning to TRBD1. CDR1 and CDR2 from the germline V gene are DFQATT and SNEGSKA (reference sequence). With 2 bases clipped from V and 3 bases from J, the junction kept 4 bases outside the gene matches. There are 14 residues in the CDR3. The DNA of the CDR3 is TGCAGTGCTAGAACAACAGGGGGAACAGATACGCAGTATTTT. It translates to CSARTTGGTDTQYF.

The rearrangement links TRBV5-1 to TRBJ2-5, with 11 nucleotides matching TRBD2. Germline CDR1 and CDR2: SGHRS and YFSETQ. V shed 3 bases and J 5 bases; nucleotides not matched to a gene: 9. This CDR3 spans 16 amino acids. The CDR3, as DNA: TGCGCCAGCAGCTCGGGGGTAGCGGGAGGGAGTGAGACCCAGTACTTC. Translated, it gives CASSSGVAGGSETQYF.